This is a list of T cell receptor beta chains from one sample in a study of OX40 agonist ivuxolimab in advanced cancers. Profiled with immunoSEQ multiplex PCR; TCRdb holds only in-frame clones, not every one. The data hold tens of thousands of clones, with over 75% observed a single time. Sequencing was performed on CD4+ or CD8+ T cells sorted from blood, taken in a trial of the OX40 agonist ivuxolimab. The receptors were gathered from an adult with an advanced solid tumor such as melanoma, head and neck, liver or kidney cancer. Both conserved end residues are part of each CDR3.

TRBJ2-7 TRBV6-1 CASSEVVEQYF
TRBJ2-5 TRBV5-8 CASSFPGRHF
TRBJ1-4 TRBV7-8 CASSSEGRRKLFF
TRBJ2-1 TRBV28 CASSLPERVGYNEQFF
TRBJ2-7 TRBV9 CASSVNWGSGYEQYF
TRBJ2-2 TRBV7-6 CASSSSSYTGELFF
TRBJ2-7 TRBV9 CASSVGWMGEQYF
TRBJ2-1 TRBV15 CATSGLTDRGSYNEQFF
TRBJ2-7 TRBV7-2 CASSFSSEPTYEQYF
TRBJ2-3 TRBV30 CAWSSTEGPADTQYF
TRBJ2-7 TRBV27 CASILRGGSGEQYF
NA TRBV11-2 CASSPSGSGFEQYF
TRBJ2-5 TRBV30 CAWSDGIGQETQYF
TRBJ2-7 TRBV11-2 CASSLVADGYEQYF
TRBJ2-5 TRBV7-2 CASSLEAALNF
TRBJ2-3 TRBV4-3 CASSQERTSGDTQYF
TRBJ2-1 TRBV11-3 CASSLDCGLFQGSEQFF
TRBJ2-7 TRBV7-2 CASSLEAGTYEQYF
TRBJ2-7 TRBV6-5 CASSSSSYSYEQYF
TRBJ2-5 TRBV18 CASSPPGTTQETQYF
TRBJ2-4 TRBV28 CASGSPYLEGTSLRAKNIQYF
TRBJ2-3 TRBV7-3 CASSPGTGEDTQYF